This TCR beta chain was retrieved from a study of regulatory T cells in long-lasting Graves disease. CDR3 size: 14 residues. Between the trimmed V and J ends, which lost 8 bases and 0 bases, there was a span of 11 bases. Arm-PCR of CDR3 regions with iRepertoire HTBI primers generated TCR beta libraries. TCRdb re-analysed the multiplex PCR reads in MiXCR, keeping a single row per CDR3 protein. The sample gives about 360,000 distinct CDR3 sequences, around 16% of which show up once; 20% to 25% is in the top ten. Time point: newly diagnosed GD, antithyroid drugs for less than 3 months. Making the TCR library involved RNA that had been extracted from PBMCs. These data also featured in a second study, about T cells in Graves' hyperthyroidism and ophthalmopathy. From that paper: The primer set for the first-round RT-PCR of the TCR CDR3 was HTBI.

The specimen comprised peripheral blood mononuclear cells (PBMCs), sampled at new diagnosis, from a patient treated with antithyroid drugs. This sequence originates from a woman aged 18-35 years with Graves disease. The rearrangement uses TRBV12-3 or TRBV12-4 and TRBJ1-5, with D uncertain. The CDR3 sequence is CASAIGDSNQPQHF. The CDR3 nucleotides read TGTGCCAGCGCAATCGGGGATAGCAATCAGCCCCAGCATTTT.